Listed below are T cell receptor beta chains from one sample, sequenced in a study of T-cell memory formation after mild COVID-19. A single record per CDR3 protein comes from TCRdb applying MiXCR to the 5' RACE reads. This repertoire shows a few hundred thousand distinct CDR3 sequences, 20% to 25% found once; its top ten account for about 8.7%. The sequenced material came from PBMCs or a T cell subset sorted from them (not recorded which). These receptors all stem from an adult woman who had mild COVID-19 (a few samples of this study predate the infection). Cell type and time point are not known. Both conserved end residues are part of each CDR3. D genes are given only for firm matches. Some rows mark clone size as missing; the rest say once, few, many or name a class of expanded clone.

DNA	CDR3	size	D	V	J
TGCAGTGCTTGCCTAGCGGGGCAAGAGACCCAGTACTTC	CSACLAGQETQYF	few	TRBD2	TRBV20-1	TRBJ2-5
TGTGCCGGCGGGGACGGGGGGGGCAACTATGGCTACACCTTC	CAGGDGGGNYGYTF	few	-	TRBV30	TRBJ1-2
TGCGCCAGCAGCTTGGGACCGGGACAGGAGCTTGCAACTAATGAAAAACTGTTTTTT	CASSLGPGQELATNEKLFF	few	TRBD1	TRBV5-1	TRBJ1-4
TGTGCCAGCAGCTTGCACAGGACCGGGACAGGGGGGAACACCGGGGAGCTGTTTTTT	CASSLHRTGTGGNTGELFF	-	TRBD1	TRBV5-6	TRBJ2-2
TGTGCCAGCGGACGGAGGGGGGACACTGAAGCTTTCTTT	CASGRRGDTEAFF	few	-	TRBV12-3/TRBV12-4	TRBJ1-1
TGTGCCACCAGCAGAGTCCCAGAGCATGCAACTAATGAAAAACTGTTTTTT	CATSRVPEHATNEKLFF	-	-	TRBV15	TRBJ1-4
TGCGCCAGCAGCCAAGATAGGGCTGGATGGTGGGACTCCCAAGAGACCCAGTACTTC	CASSQDRAGWWDSQETQYF	few	-	TRBV4-1	TRBJ2-5
TGTGCCAGCAGCTTAGGGACTAGCGGGAGGACTAGCACAGATACGCAGTATTTT	CASSLGTSGRTSTDTQYF	-	TRBD2	TRBV7-6	TRBJ2-3
TGTGCCAGCAGCCCCGGCAGGGCGGTAGGGGACGAGCAGTACTTC	CASSPGRAVGDEQYF	-	-	TRBV7-9	TRBJ2-7
TGTGCCAGTAGTATCGCCGGGGTGAATCAGCCCCAGCATTTT	CASSIAGVNQPQHF	few	-	TRBV19	TRBJ1-5
TGTGCCACTACTTATACAGGACCCCTGGACTACGAGCAGTACTTC	CATTYTGPLDYEQYF	-	-	TRBV7-9	TRBJ2-7
TGTGCCAGCCGTCCTACTAGCAATCAGCCCCAGCATTTT	CASRPTSNQPQHF	-	-	TRBV6-2/TRBV6-3	TRBJ1-5
TGTGCCAGCAGCATACCGAGCGGGGCGAACACCGGGGAGCTGTTTTTT	CASSIPSGANTGELFF	-	TRBD2	TRBV7-3	TRBJ2-2
TGCGCCAGCAGCTTGCGTGTTAATGAAAAACTGTTTTTT	CASSLRVNEKLFF	-	-	TRBV5-1	TRBJ1-4
TGTGCCTGGAGTCGGGGGTCTATCCCCAACACTGAAGCTTTCTTT	CAWSRGSIPNTEAFF	few	-	TRBV30	TRBJ1-1
TGTGCCAGCAGCGTTCAATCGCGGGGCTACGAGCAGTACTTC	CASSVQSRGYEQYF	many	-	TRBV5-5	TRBJ2-7
TGTGCCAGCAGTCGCGGCGGGATAGGGTACAATGAGCAGTTCTTC	CASSRGGIGYNEQFF	few	-	TRBV6-2/TRBV6-3	TRBJ2-1
TGTGCCATCAGTGGAGCTAGCGGGAGCGAAGAGCAGTACTTC	CAISGASGSEEQYF	few	TRBD2	TRBV10-3	TRBJ2-7
TGTGCCAGCAGCCTACAGGGGCCTGCAACTAATGAAAAACTGTTTTTT	CASSLQGPATNEKLFF	few	TRBD1	TRBV11-2	TRBJ1-4
TGTGCCAGCGGAGACAGGGGGCAGCGCACCGGGGAGCTGTTTTTT	CASGDRGQRTGELFF	-	TRBD1	TRBV7-9	TRBJ2-2
TGTGCCAGCAGTAACGGGGGAGGGTCTGGAGAGACCCAGTACTTC	CASSNGGGSGETQYF	few	TRBD2	TRBV25-1	TRBJ2-5
TGTGCCAGCAGCGTAGTTGGGGGTGAAGGAGGCTACACCTTC	CASSVVGGEGGYTF	few	-	TRBV9	TRBJ1-2
TGTGCCAGCTTAAGCCGGGACAGTGAAGCTTTCTTT	CASLSRDSEAFF	few	TRBD1	TRBV18	TRBJ1-1
TGTGCCAGCAGCTTAGTCAGGGCTGGAGAGACCCAGTACTTC	CASSLVRAGETQYF	few	-	TRBV13	TRBJ2-5
TGTGCCAGCAGCTTGACAGGGGGCACCACGTACAATGAGCAGTTCTTC	CASSLTGGTTYNEQFF	-	TRBD1	TRBV7-6	TRBJ2-1
TGTGCCACCAGCAGAGATGATCTTATGGTTACTTTC	CATSRDDLMVTF	many	-	TRBV15	TRBJ2-5
TGTGCCAGCAGTTTAGTCTCAGTGACCCCCTCTGGGGCCAACGTCCTGACTTTC	CASSLVSVTPSGANVLTF	few	-	TRBV28	TRBJ2-6
TGTGCCAGCAGTTCGACTAGCGCTGGGGGGACCTACGAGCAGTACTTC	CASSSTSAGGTYEQYF	-	TRBD2	TRBV27	TRBJ2-7
TGTGCCAGCAGCGTATTTTCGGGACAGTACACAGATACGCAGTATTTT	CASSVFSGQYTDTQYF	few	TRBD1	TRBV9	TRBJ2-3
TGTGCCAGCAGTCCTGGACTAGCGGGGGCGGTTAGCACAGATACGCAGTATTTT	CASSPGLAGAVSTDTQYF	few	TRBD2	TRBV3-1	TRBJ2-3
TGTGCCAGCTATAGCGGGGGGCCGGAAGAGACCCAGTACTTC	CASYSGGPEETQYF	-	TRBD2	TRBV2	TRBJ2-5
TGCGCCAGCAGCCAGATACCGGGACAGGGGGCAGATACGCAGTATTTT	CASSQIPGQGADTQYF	-	TRBD1	TRBV4-1	TRBJ2-3
TGTGCCACCAGTGATTCGCCTTCACAGGGAGGCGGCTACACCTTC	CATSDSPSQGGGYTF	-	-	TRBV24-1	TRBJ1-2
TGCGCCAGCAGCTTCCTAGCGGGGGAGCAGTACTTC	CASSFLAGEQYF	few	TRBD2	TRBV5-1	TRBJ2-7
TGTGCCAGCAGTTACTCGATGTTCCAGGGAGGCCACTATGGCTACACCTTC	CASSYSMFQGGHYGYTF	-	-	TRBV6-5	TRBJ1-2
TGTGCCAGCAGACCAGCGGTCAGCAGGGGGGACACTGAAGCTTTCTTT	CASRPAVSRGDTEAFF	few	TRBD1	TRBV12-3/TRBV12-4	TRBJ1-1
TGTGCCAGCAGTTCGGCGACAGAGAACTATGGCTACACCTTC	CASSSATENYGYTF	-	-	TRBV12-3/TRBV12-4	TRBJ1-2
TGCGCCAGCAGCACACTTCGACCAGGAGGAACCAACGTCCTGACTTTC	CASSTLRPGGTNVLTF	-	-	TRBV5-1	TRBJ2-6
TGTGCCAGCACCCTGCAGCGAGGGAGGGGAGAGACCCAGTACTTC	CASTLQRGRGETQYF	few	TRBD2	TRBV2	TRBJ2-5
TGCGCCAGCAGCTACGGACAGGGGGCGCGCCCGGGGGAGCAGTACTTC	CASSYGQGARPGEQYF	-	TRBD1	TRBV5-1	TRBJ2-7
TGCGCCAGCAGCCAACCCCCGATGGCGACAGGGGGTAACTATGGCTACACCTTC	CASSQPPMATGGNYGYTF	-	TRBD1	TRBV4-1	TRBJ1-2
TGTGCCGTACGGGAGGCTCACACTGAAGCTTTCTTT	CAVREAHTEAFF	-	-	TRBV7-2	TRBJ1-1
TGTGCCAGCAGTTACGGGACGGGGACACCCAACACCGGGGAGCTGTTTTTT	CASSYGTGTPNTGELFF	-	-	TRBV6-6	TRBJ2-2